This T cell receptor (beta chain) was captured in a study of blood T cell repertoires in COVID-19. The overall study: Collection of acute and convalescent COVID-19 samples took place in the United States, Italy and Spain. Sources were T cells, B-cell-depleted T cells, or PBMCs; the material itself was cDNA or gDNA.

Patients in Seattle were enrolled during active infection, then followed longitudinally. Original processing notes: By means of reference gene primer amplification, nucleated cell counts were estimated. Some clones are missing from TCRdb's copy, which holds only in-frame ones; the method was immunoSEQ multiplex PCR. Clone size and V and J calls were adopted from that table, with D and trimming inferred from the DNA. The sample shows some 290,000 clones, 90% of them seen only once. The germline CDR1 and CDR2 sequences are SGHDT and YYEEEE. V lost 3 bases and J lost 2, with 9 bases in between. The length of the CDR3 is 13 residues.

V is TRBV5-6 and J is TRBJ2-7; the D gene is possibly TRBD1 (6 bases). The receptor was derived from a woman aged 40 to 50 with COVID-19, enrolled during active disease. Input material: peripheral blood. The CDR3, as DNA: TGTGCCAGCAGCTCGGACAGTACCTACGAGCAGTACTTC. This codes for CASSSDSTYEQYF.